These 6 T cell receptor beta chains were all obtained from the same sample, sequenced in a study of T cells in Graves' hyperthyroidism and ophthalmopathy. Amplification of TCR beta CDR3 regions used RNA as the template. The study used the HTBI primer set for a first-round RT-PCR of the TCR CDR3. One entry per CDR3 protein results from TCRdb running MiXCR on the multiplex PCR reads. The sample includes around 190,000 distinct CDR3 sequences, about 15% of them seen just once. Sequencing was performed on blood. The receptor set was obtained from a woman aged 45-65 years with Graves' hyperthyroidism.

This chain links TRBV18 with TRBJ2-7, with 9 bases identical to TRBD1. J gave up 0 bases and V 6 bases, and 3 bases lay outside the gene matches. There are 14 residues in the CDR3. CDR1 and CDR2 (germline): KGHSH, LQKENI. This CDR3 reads CASSATGGSYEQYF. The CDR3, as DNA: TGTGCCAGCTCGGCGACAGGGGGCTCCTACGAGCAGTACTTC.

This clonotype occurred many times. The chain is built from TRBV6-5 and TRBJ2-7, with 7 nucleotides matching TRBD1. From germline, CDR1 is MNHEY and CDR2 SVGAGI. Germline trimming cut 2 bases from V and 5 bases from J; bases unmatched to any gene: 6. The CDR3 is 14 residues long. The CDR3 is CASSYNRGSDEQYF. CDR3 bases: TGTGCCAGCAGTTACAACAGGGGAAGCGACGAGCAGTACTTC.

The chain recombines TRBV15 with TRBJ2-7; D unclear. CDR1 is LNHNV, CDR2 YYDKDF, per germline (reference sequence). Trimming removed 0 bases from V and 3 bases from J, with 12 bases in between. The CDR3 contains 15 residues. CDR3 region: CATSRDLRTNYEQYF. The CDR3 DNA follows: TGTGCCACCAGCAGAGATCTGCGGACCAACTACGAGCAGTACTTC.

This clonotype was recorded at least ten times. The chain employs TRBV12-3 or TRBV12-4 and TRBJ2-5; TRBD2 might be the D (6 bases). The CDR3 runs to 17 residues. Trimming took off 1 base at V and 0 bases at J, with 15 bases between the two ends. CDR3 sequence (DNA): TGTGCCAGCAGTTTAGGCCAACCCGGGAGTTACCAAGAGACCCAGTACTTC. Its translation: CASSLGQPGSYQETQYF.

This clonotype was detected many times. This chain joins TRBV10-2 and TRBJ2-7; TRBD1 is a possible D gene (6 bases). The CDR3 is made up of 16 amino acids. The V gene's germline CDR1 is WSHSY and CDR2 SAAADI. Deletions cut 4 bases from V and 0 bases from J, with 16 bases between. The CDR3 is CASSGGPRTDSYEQYF. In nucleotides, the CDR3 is TGCGCCAGCAGTGGGGGGCCCCGGACTGACTCCTACGAGCAGTACTTC.

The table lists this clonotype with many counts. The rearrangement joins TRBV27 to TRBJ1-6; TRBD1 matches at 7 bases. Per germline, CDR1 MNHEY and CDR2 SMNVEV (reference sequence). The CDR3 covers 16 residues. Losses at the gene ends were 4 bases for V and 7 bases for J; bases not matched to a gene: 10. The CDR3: CASSSRQGFTNSPLHF. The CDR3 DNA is TGTGCCAGCAGTTCCCGACAGGGTTTCACGAATTCACCCCTCCACTTT.